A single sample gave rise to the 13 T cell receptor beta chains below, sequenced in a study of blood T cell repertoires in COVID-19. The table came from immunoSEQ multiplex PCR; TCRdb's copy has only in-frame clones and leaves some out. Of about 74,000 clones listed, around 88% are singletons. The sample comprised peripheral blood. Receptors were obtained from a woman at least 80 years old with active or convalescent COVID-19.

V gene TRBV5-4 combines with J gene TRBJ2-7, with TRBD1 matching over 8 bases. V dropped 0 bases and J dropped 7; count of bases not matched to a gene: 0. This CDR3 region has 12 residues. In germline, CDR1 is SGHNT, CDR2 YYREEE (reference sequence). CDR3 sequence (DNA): TGTGCCAGCAGCTTGGACAGGGGGGAGCAGTACTTC. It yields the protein CASSLDRGEQYF.

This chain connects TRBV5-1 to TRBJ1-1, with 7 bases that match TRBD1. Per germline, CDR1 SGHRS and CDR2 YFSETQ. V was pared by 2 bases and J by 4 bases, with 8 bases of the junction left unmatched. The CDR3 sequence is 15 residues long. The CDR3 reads CASSLQGSSGTEAFF. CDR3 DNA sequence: TGCGCCAGCAGCTTACAGGGGTCTTCGGGCACTGAAGCTTTCTTT.

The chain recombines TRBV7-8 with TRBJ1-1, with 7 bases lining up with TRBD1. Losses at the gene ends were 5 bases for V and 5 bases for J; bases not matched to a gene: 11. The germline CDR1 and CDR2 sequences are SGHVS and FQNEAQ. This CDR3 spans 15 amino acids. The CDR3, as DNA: TGTGCCAGCAGCCTAGACACAGGGGCGAGGACTGAAGCTTTCTTT. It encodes CASSLDTGARTEAFF.

The CDR3 DNA is TGCAGTGCTTGGGACAGGGATGGCTACACCTTC. This encodes CSAWDRDGYTF. The chain links TRBV20-1 to TRBJ1-2; 9 positions match TRBD1. The germline V gene has CDR1 DFQATT and CDR2 SNEGSKA (reference sequence). The CDR3 totals 11 residues. After removal of 5 bases from V and 6 bases from J, the junction contained 1 base not matched to a gene.

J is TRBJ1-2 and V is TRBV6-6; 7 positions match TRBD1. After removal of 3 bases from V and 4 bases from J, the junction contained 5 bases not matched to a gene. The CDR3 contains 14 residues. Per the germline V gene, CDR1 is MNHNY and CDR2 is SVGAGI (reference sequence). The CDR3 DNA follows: TGTGCCAGCAGTTATACCTACAGGGGCTATGGCTACACCTTC. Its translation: CASSYTYRGYGYTF.

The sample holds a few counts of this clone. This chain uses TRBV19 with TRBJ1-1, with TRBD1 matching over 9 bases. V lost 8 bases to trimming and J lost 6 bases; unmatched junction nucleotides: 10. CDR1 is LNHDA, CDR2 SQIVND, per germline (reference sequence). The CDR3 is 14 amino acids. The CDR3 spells CASLRTGVRAEAFF. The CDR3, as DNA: TGTGCCAGTCTCCGGACAGGGGTGAGGGCTGAAGCTTTCTTT.

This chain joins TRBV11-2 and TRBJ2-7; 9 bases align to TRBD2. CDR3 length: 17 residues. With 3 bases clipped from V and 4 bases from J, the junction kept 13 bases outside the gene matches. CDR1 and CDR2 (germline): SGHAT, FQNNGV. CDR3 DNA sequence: TGTGCCAGCAGCTTGGGGGCAGCGGGGGGAGGCATGTACGAGCAGTACTTC. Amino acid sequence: CASSLGAAGGGMYEQYF.

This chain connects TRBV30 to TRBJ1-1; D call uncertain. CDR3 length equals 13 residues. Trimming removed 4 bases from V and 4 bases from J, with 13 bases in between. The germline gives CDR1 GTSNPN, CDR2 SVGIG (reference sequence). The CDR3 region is CAWNTAFSTEAFF. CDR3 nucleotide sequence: TGTGCCTGGAACACAGCCTTTAGCACTGAAGCTTTCTTT.

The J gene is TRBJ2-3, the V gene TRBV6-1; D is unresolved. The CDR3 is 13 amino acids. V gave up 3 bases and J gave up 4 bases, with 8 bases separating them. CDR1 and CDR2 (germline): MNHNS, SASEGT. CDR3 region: CASSDRLADTQYF. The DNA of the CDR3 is TGTGCCAGCAGTGACAGGCTCGCAGATACGCAGTATTTT.

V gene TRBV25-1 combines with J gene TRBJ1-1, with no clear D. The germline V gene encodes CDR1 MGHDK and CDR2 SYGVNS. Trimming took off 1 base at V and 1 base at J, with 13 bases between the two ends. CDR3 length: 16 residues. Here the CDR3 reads CASSELGGWGNTEAFF. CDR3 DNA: TGTGCCAGCAGTGAATTGGGAGGGTGGGGGAACACTGAAGCTTTCTTT. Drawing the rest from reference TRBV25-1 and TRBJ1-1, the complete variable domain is EADIYQTPRYLVIGTGKKITLECSQTMGHDKMYWYQQDPGMELHLIHYSYGVNSTEKGDLSSESTVSRIRTEHFPLTLESARPSHTSQYLCASSELGGWGNTEAFFGQGTRLTVV.

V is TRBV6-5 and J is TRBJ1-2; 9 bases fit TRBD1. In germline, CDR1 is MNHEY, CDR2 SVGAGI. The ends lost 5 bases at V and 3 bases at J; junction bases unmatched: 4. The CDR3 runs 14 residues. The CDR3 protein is CASSMGQGDYGYTF. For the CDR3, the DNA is TGTGCCAGCAGTATGGGACAGGGCGACTATGGCTACACCTTC.

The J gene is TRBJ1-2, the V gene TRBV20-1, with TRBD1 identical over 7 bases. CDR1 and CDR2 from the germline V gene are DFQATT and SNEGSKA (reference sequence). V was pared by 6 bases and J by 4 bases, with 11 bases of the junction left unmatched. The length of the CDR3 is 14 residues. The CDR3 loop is CSASSGGDSYGYTF. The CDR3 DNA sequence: TGCAGTGCCAGTTCAGGGGGAGATAGCTATGGCTACACCTTC.

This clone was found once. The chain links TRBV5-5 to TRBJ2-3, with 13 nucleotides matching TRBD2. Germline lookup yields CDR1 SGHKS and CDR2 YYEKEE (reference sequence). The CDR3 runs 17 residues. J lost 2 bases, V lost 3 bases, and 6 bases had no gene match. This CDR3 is CASSSRGLAGVTDTQYF. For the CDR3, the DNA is TGTGCCAGCAGCTCTCGTGGACTAGCGGGAGTCACAGATACGCAGTATTTT.